The rows below give T cell receptor beta chains drawn from one sample of a study of blood T cells in healthy people across ages. In TCRdb, the 5' RACE reads were re-called with MiXCR into one record per CDR3 protein. The sample includes some 730,000 distinct CDR3 sequences, around a fifth seen only once; the top ten take roughly 22%. Sequenced: blood. The receptors derive from a man aged 70-80 years in good health. Each CDR3 is given with its conserved first and last residue. The D gene is left open where the match is weak. Clone size is stated in some rows and not others, as once, few, many or a class when expanded.

clone_size j_call v_call d_call cdr3_nt cdr3_aa
- TRBJ2-7 TRBV4-2 TRBD1 TGTGCCAGCAGCCAAGACGAAGGGGGCGGCTACGAGCAGTACTTC CASSQDEGGGYEQYF
few TRBJ1-6 TRBV10-3 - TGTGCCATCAGTGATCGGGACACGAATTCACCCCTCCACTTT CAISDRDTNSPLHF
few TRBJ2-4 TRBV20-1 - TGCAGTGCTAGATATCGAGGGCAGGAGGGAATATCGAAAGGCATTCAGTACTTC CSARYRGQEGISKGIQYF
few TRBJ1-5 TRBV12-3/TRBV12-4 TRBD1 TGTGCCAGCAGTTTACTGGACAGGAACAATCAGCCCCAGCATTTT CASSLLDRNNQPQHF
- TRBJ2-2 TRBV14 - TGTGCCAGCAGCCAAGTCCGGCTTACTGGGGAGCTGTTTTTT CASSQVRLTGELFF
- TRBJ2-7 TRBV5-6 TRBD1 TGTGCCAGCAGCACATGGACAGGGACCTACTCCTACGAGCAGTACTTC CASSTWTGTYSYEQYF
- TRBJ2-1 TRBV4-3 TRBD2 TGCGCCAGCAGCAGCGGGAGTCACTTGGGGAAGTTCTTC CASSSGSHLGKFF
few TRBJ1-3 TRBV5-1 - TGCGCCAGCAGCCACTCGGGGCAGGGGTCGGGAAACACCATATATTTT CASSHSGQGSGNTIYF
few TRBJ1-3 TRBV2 - TGTGCCAGCAGCCGGGCCAACTCTGGAAACACCATATATTTT CASSRANSGNTIYF
few TRBJ2-3 TRBV24-1 TRBD2 TGTGCCACCAGTCGTCCAGCGGGAGGTAGTACAGATACGCAGTATTTT CATSRPAGGSTDTQYF
few TRBJ2-5 TRBV5-1 - TGCGCCAGCAGCCGTCTGGGGGGCGATCTTGAGACCCAGTACTTC CASSRLGGDLETQYF
- TRBJ2-2 TRBV11-3 - TGTGCCAGCAGCTTAGATGGGAGACCGAACACCGGGGAGCTGTTTTTT CASSLDGRPNTGELFF
- TRBJ2-5 TRBV12-3/TRBV12-4 TRBD1 TGTGCCAGCAGTTTAGTGGGGCAGGGGGCTTGGGAGACCCAGTACTTC CASSLVGQGAWETQYF
- TRBJ2-5 TRBV19 - TGTGCCAGCCTCACGCCTTACAGGGATCCCCTACAAGAGACCCAGTACTTC CASLTPYRDPLQETQYF
few TRBJ1-5 TRBV28 TRBD1 TGTGCCAGCAGTTTATCCCGGACAGGGATCGTAGCCCAGCATTTT CASSLSRTGIVAQHF
few TRBJ1-5 TRBV12-3/TRBV12-4 - TGTGCCAGCAGTTTTTTTCACCGCAATCAGCCCCAGCATTTT CASSFFHRNQPQHF
- TRBJ2-1 TRBV19 TRBD1 TGTGCCAGTAGTATCCACCCTGACAGGGTGTTCAATGAGCAGTTCTTC CASSIHPDRVFNEQFF
- TRBJ1-3 TRBV7-6 - TGTGCCAGCAGCTCTGGAAGGACAATCTCTGGAAACACCATATATTTT CASSSGRTISGNTIYF
many TRBJ2-7 TRBV28 - TGTGCCAGCCGGACGGGGGTTCCCTACGAGCAGTACTTC CASRTGVPYEQYF
many TRBJ2-3 TRBV29-1 TRBD1 TGCAGCGTTGTCGCAGGGGGAGATACGCAGTATTTT CSVVAGGDTQYF
- TRBJ2-2 TRBV20-1 - TGCAGTGCTAGACCGGTGTCGAACACCGGGGAGCTGTTTTTT CSARPVSNTGELFF
- TRBJ1-4 TRBV6-5 TRBD1 TGTGCCAGCAGTTACTCCGGGACAGGGTCTGAAAAACTGTTTTTT CASSYSGTGSEKLFF
few TRBJ2-5 TRBV7-9 - TGTGCCAGCAGCTCACAGGGTGGGACCCAGTACTTC CASSSQGGTQYF
- TRBJ2-3 TRBV12-3/TRBV12-4 TRBD2 TGTGCCAGCACCATAGGACTAGCGAGGGCAGATACGCAGTATTTT CASTIGLARADTQYF
- TRBJ2-3 TRBV5-1 TRBD2 TGCGCCAGCAGCTCCGTAGCGGGAACCACGGATACGCAGTATTTT CASSSVAGTTDTQYF
many TRBJ2-7 TRBV5-1 - TGCGCCAGCAGCTTGCAGGGAGCCGAGCAGTACTTC CASSLQGAEQYF
many TRBJ1-1 TRBV20-1 TRBD1 TGCAGTGCTAGAGATCCAGGACAGGGGGGCACTGAAGCTTTCTTT CSARDPGQGGTEAFF
few TRBJ1-1 TRBV29-1 TRBD1 TGCAGCGCATGGGACAGTCCATTGAACACTGAAGCTTTCTTT CSAWDSPLNTEAFF
- TRBJ2-5 TRBV27 - TGTGCCAGCAGTATTCTGTTGGGGGGAGAGACCCAGTACTTC CASSILLGGETQYF
few TRBJ1-1 TRBV9 - TGTGCCAGCAGCGTATTGGGGGGGAACACTGAAGCTTTCTTT CASSVLGGNTEAFF
- TRBJ2-5 TRBV5-1 - TGCGCCAGCGCCCACCAGGGGAACCAAGAGACCCAGTACTTC CASAHQGNQETQYF
- TRBJ1-2 TRBV7-9 - TGTGCCAGCAGCCCCGACAAGTATGGCTACACCTTC CASSPDKYGYTF
- TRBJ1-1 TRBV11-2 - TGTGCCAGCAGCCCTCAGGGGAATCTTGAAGCTTTCTTT CASSPQGNLEAFF
few TRBJ1-2 TRBV29-1 - TGCAGCGTTGCCCCCCCCACCTTC CSVAPPTF
- TRBJ2-7 TRBV7-6 TRBD2 TGTGCCAGCAGCTTACTCCCAACTAGCGGGGGTGACTCCTACGAGCAGTACTTC CASSLLPTSGGDSYEQYF
once TRBJ1-1 TRBV5-1 - TGCGCCAGCAGATTAACGGCGTCAAACACTGAAGCTTTCTTT CASRLTASNTEAFF
- TRBJ2-1 TRBV7-8 TRBD1 TGTGCCAGCAGCTGGACAGGGATCAGCAATGAGCAGTTCTTC CASSWTGISNEQFF
- TRBJ2-3 TRBV29-1 TRBD2 TGCAGCGTTGACGGACTAGCGGGGGGCCTCACAGATACGCAGTATTTT CSVDGLAGGLTDTQYF
- TRBJ1-1 TRBV20-1 TRBD1 TGCAGTGCTAGACACCCCGGGACAGGGAACACTGAAGCTTTCTTT CSARHPGTGNTEAFF
few TRBJ2-7 TRBV20-1 TRBD2 TGCAGTGCTAGGGGGGGGGAGGGATACGAGCAGTACTTC CSARGGEGYEQYF
few TRBJ1-1 TRBV18 - TGTGCCAGCTCACCACCAACGTATCTCCACCAAGCTTTCTTT CASSPPTYLHQAFF
few TRBJ2-1 TRBV7-3 TRBD2 TGTGCCAGCAGCTTCGGACTAGCGGGAGAAACCTACAATGAGCAGTTCTTC CASSFGLAGETYNEQFF
many TRBJ1-1 TRBV7-6 TRBD1 TGTGCCAGCAGCAGAACAGGGGGTTGGACTGAAGCTTTCTTT CASSRTGGWTEAFF
- TRBJ1-4 TRBV5-1 - TGCGCCAGCAGCTTGGGGACAGTTCGGAATGAAAAACTGTTTTTT CASSLGTVRNEKLFF
- TRBJ2-1 TRBV12-3/TRBV12-4 TRBD2 TGTGCCAGCAGCGCGGGAGTCCAAGGAAATGAGCAGTTCTTC CASSAGVQGNEQFF
- TRBJ2-7 TRBV6-5 TRBD2 TGTGCCAGCAGACAGACTAGCGGGGGGTACTACGAGCAGTACTTC CASRQTSGGYYEQYF
few TRBJ1-1 TRBV19 - TGTGCCAGTAGTATAGTCCCGGACAGAGGCACTGAAGCTTTCTTT CASSIVPDRGTEAFF
- TRBJ2-5 TRBV5-1 - TGCGCCAGCAGCTTAATCCCAGGGAAAGAGACCCAGTACTTC CASSLIPGKETQYF
few TRBJ2-7 TRBV6-5 TRBD2 TGTGCCAGCAGTTACACCACTAGCGGTGGGTACGAGCAGTACTTC CASSYTTSGGYEQYF
few TRBJ2-5 TRBV11-2 - TGTGCCAGCACCCCAAGCCGGGAGACCCAGTACTTC CASTPSRETQYF
- TRBJ1-4 TRBV27 - TGTGCCAGCAGGCGGCAGGTGGCAACTAATGAAAAACTGTTTTTT CASRRQVATNEKLFF
- TRBJ2-1 TRBV14 TRBD2 TGTGCCAGCAGCCGTCGACTAGCGGGGGATCATAATGAGCAGTTCTTC CASSRRLAGDHNEQFF
few TRBJ2-1 TRBV24-1 - TGTGCCACCAGTGGTATAATCACCGGGCAAGTCAATGAGCAGTTCTTC CATSGIITGQVNEQFF
- TRBJ1-1 TRBV5-5 - TGTGCCAGCAGCTTGCTAGTGATGAACACTGAAGCTTTCTTT CASSLLVMNTEAFF
many TRBJ2-2 TRBV7-2 - TGTGCCAGCAGCTTAACAAAGAGTACCGGGGAGCTGTTTTTT CASSLTKSTGELFF